A selection of T cell receptor beta chains follows, all from one sample in a study of Graves' ophthalmopathy and Graves' hyperthyroidism. A single record per CDR3 protein comes from TCRdb applying MiXCR to the multiplex PCR reads. The top ten hold 23% of the sample, which has some 48,000 distinct CDR3 sequences, around half seen once. Sequenced input: peripheral blood. The origin of the receptors is an adult man with Graves' ophthalmopathy. Both conserved end residues are part of each CDR3.

v_call	j_call	cdr3_aa
TRBV20-1	TRBJ2-1	CSARAQAPVSSYNEQFF
TRBV4-2	TRBJ1-5	CASSQGTGMVPPQHF
TRBV20-1	TRBJ2-2	CSAKEGRKYNEQFFGELFF
TRBV5-1	TRBJ1-2	CASSLEAGVNYGYTF
TRBV3-1	TRBJ2-5	CASSQDFPLAGAQETQYF
TRBV18	TRBJ2-1	CASSRPADEQFF
TRBV29-1	TRBJ2-5	CSWGRGETQYF
TRBV7-9	TRBJ2-5	CASSLATGQETQYF
TRBV20-1	TRBJ2-2	CSASDPNYGYTGELFF
TRBV7-6	TRBJ2-5	CASSPGLSTNETQYF
TRBV5-1	TRBJ1-1	CASKQGSSNTEAFF
TRBV24-1	TRBJ2-2	CATSGSRWAGELFF
TRBV2	TRBJ1-5	CASSGGTGGEPQHF
TRBV7-9	TRBJ2-3	CALGTGGGSADTQYF
TRBV29-1	TRBJ2-5	CSAQPGETQYF
TRBV29-1	TRBJ2-7	CSVSGTSGRSYEQYF
TRBV5-5	TRBJ1-2	CASSSTIGTGYTF
TRBV19	TRBJ1-1	CASSRGYTEAFF
TRBV9	TRBJ2-6	CASSVDPQGRTGANVMTF
TRBV9	TRBJ1-2	CASSPQGQGWDGYTF
TRBV11-2	TRBJ2-5	CASSLDLTGQGRETQYF
TRBV11-2	TRBJ2-6	CASSATQAFSGANVLTF
TRBV7-3	TRBJ2-7	CASSFSTYELYF
TRBV7-2	TRBJ1-1	CASSLDRQTEAFF
TRBV10-3	TRBJ2-1	CAISEPVREQFF
TRBV5-4	TRBJ2-1	CASSGDSSGRYNEQFF
TRBV29-1	TRBJ1-1	CSVVGLGLGTEAFF